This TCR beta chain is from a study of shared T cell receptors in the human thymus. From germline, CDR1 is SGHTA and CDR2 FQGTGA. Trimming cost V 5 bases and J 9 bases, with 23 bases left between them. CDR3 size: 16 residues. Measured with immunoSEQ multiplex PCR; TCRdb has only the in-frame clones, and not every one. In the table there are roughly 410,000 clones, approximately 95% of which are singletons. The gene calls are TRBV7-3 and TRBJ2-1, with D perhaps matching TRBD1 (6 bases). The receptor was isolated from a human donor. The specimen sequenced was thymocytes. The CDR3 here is CASSRGLAGVSSEQFF. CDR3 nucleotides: TGTGCCAGCAGCAGGGGGTTGGCAGGGGTCTCGAGTGAGCAGTTCTTC.